The source of this T cell receptor (beta chain) is a study of T cell clones after liver transplantation. Study-wide background: Liver transplant recipients had immunosuppression withdrawal attempted within 2 years. Graft-donor-reactive sequences were compared with third-party-reactive TCRbeta sequences from pre-transplant mixed lymphocyte reactions.

A single count supports this clone. In germline, CDR1 is SGHTA, CDR2 FQGNSA. The CDR3 sequence is 17 residues long. Unmatched junction bases numbered 4, after V lost 1 base and J lost 4 bases. The table came from immunoSEQ multiplex PCR; TCRdb's copy has only in-frame clones and leaves some out. This table holds over 100,000 clones, approximately 78% found once. The source material was CD4+ T cells from blood, sampled before liver transplant. The TCR sequence derives from a human donor who received a liver transplant. This rearrangement joins TRBV7-2 to TRBJ2-1; TRBD2 aligns across 13 bases. This CDR3 is CASSLGGLAGKYNEQFF. The CDR3 nucleotides are TGTGCCAGCAGCTTAGGGGGACTAGCGGGGAAGTACAATGAGCAGTTCTTC.